Detailed here is one TCR beta chain. This clonotype has more than one count but fewer than ten. Its recognized antigen is unknown. Per-nucleotide qualities are absent, and no much larger clonotype sits a single base away. The 40 or so donors, aged about 6 to 95 years, were systemically healthy Caucasian individuals from Russia. Approximately 9.3 milliliters of peripheral blood were collected from each donor into EDTA-treated Vacutainer tubes. PBMCs were isolated by Ficoll-Paque density-gradient centrifugation, with at least 7 million obtained per sample. Trizol reagent was used to extract total RNA from the PBMCs, yielding at least 5.5 micrograms per sample. For every donor, an aliquot of PBMCs went through flow cytometry to measure the percentages of naive CD45RAhigh/CD27high T cells. The data originate from a study of blood T cells in healthy people across ages (dated by TCRdb to the mid-2010s). For the wider study: Template switching captured roughly one uniquely barcoded TCR beta cDNA molecule per two T cells in model experiments. The study measured age-related changes in TCR beta repertoire diversity using deep sequencing normalized with unique cDNA molecular identifiers. Four age groups were formed from the donors: young (average approximately 17 years), middle-aged (around 40), aged (about 68) and long-lived (approximately 80). To avoid experimental bias, donors of different ages were spread randomly across the sequencing lanes. Using the same blood draw, the study looked at two additional independent replicas of 1 million unique cDNA reads for two donors, one aged 18 to 29 and the other aged 80 or older. Here is what the overall study found, with its caveats: Estimates of total diversity based on one million sequenced T cells were regarded as lower bounds and as underestimates. Because the CMV infection status of the donors was unknown, age-related changes in expanded clonotypes may potentially have been confounded. A strong correlation was found between observed TCR beta diversity and the percentage of naive T cells measured by flow cytometry. As age increased, observed TCR beta diversity per million T cells dropped in a roughly linear way, and a significant reduction was already evident by age around 41. Compared with the aged group, the long-lived group had more naive CD4+ T cells, fewer expanded clones and increased TCR diversity, suggesting age selection. Conclusive comparison of naive and antigen-experienced compartments was prevented by the profiling of bulk unsorted PBMCs.

Libraries were built with 5' RACE. Sequencing used an Illumina HiSeq 2500. A second about 7 to 12 cycle PCR used a sample-barcoded 5' primer and a J-beta primer mix. A template-switch 5' adaptor carrying 12 random nucleotides introduced a unique molecular identifier onto each TCR beta cDNA molecule. At least 2.5 million CDR3-containing paired-end reads were obtained from each sample. All of the RNA was converted into first-strand cDNA using the Mint cDNA synthesis kit, with a TRBC-specific oligonucleotide serving as the primer. Following uracil-DNA glycosylase treatment, a first 18-cycle PCR with universal primers M1SS and BC2_uni_R was performed on all cDNA. Per the original workflow: Each sample was normalized by randomly selecting 1 million high-quality reads, each carrying a distinct molecular identifier. Instead of being binned into consensus sequences, reads with shared molecular identifiers were discarded. MiTCR, with a Q25 quality threshold and the strictest error-elimination algorithm, was used for CDR3 identification, clonotype clustering and error correction. Lower-bound total TCR beta diversity was estimated with a nonparametric unseen species model using Euler transformation. The raw public reads went through TCRdb reprocessing: fastp at Q25, MiXCR clone calling, in-frame beta chains kept. Each CDR3 protein appears once, grouped with its most common genes and DNA. Clone size and V and J calls follow TCRdb, not the original study. Here the sample has 730,000 or so distinct CDR3 sequences; 35% to 50% occur a single time. The ten largest clonotypes hold 25% to 35% of the sample.

V lost 6 bases and J lost 5 bases, and the count of bases not matched to a germline gene is 14. The germline V gene (reference sequence) yields DFQATT for CDR1 and SNEGSKA for CDR2. The cysteine opens and the phenylalanine closes a CDR3 of 15 amino acids. Here the CDR3 DNA is all that survives: 45 bases in frame from base 1. Sequencing was carried out using blood. This TCR was sampled from a man aged 80 or over in good health. This receptor chain uses TRBV20-1 and TRBJ2-3, and TRBD2 matches 7 of the central bases. CDR3 reads: CSALPASGTVDTQYF. The nucleotides read TGCAGTGCCCTGCCGGCTAGCGGAACGGTAGATACGCAGTATTTT.